This T cell receptor (beta chain) stems from a study of blood T cell repertoires in COVID-19. Study-level background: There were acute and convalescent COVID-19 samples, and they came from the United States, Italy and Spain. PBMCs, B-cell-depleted T cells, or T cells provided the cDNA or gDNA that made up the material.

The germline gives CDR1 SGHDT, CDR2 YYEEEE. The CDR3 spans 15 residues. V lost 2 bases, J lost 1 base, and 2 bases stayed unmatched. Study processing details: Amplifying reference gene primers gave estimates of nucleated cell counts. The repertoire was sequenced with immunoSEQ multiplex PCR; TCRdb's copy has only in-frame clones and lacks some. V, J and clone size reflect that table, while D and trimming were determined from the DNA. This sample has 50,000 to 75,000 clones, with approximately 78% found just once. It was during active infection that Seattle patients were enrolled and then longitudinally followed.

The receptor's source is a man aged 60 to 75 with COVID-19, enrolled during active disease. The gene calls are TRBV5-6 and TRBJ2-2; 7 bases are a match to TRBD2. The material sequenced was peripheral blood. In nucleotides, the CDR3 is TGTGCCAGCAGCTTACCGGGGGGGAACACCGGGGAGCTGTTTTTT. Translated, it gives CASSLPGGNTGELFF.